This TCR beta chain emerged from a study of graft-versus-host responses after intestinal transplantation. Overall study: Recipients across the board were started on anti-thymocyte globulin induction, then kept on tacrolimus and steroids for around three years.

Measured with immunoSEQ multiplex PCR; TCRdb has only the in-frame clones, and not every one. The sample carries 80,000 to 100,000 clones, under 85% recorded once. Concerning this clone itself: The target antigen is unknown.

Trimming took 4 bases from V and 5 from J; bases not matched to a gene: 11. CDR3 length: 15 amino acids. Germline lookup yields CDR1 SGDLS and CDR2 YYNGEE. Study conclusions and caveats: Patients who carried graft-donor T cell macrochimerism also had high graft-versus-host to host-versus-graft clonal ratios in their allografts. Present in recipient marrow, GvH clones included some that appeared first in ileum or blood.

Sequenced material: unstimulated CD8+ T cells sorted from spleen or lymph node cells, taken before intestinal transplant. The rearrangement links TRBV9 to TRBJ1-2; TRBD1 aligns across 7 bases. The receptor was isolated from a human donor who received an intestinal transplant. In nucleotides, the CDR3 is TGTGCCAGCAGCCCTCCGACAGGGACGGGGTATGGCTACACCTTC. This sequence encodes CASSPPTGTGYGYTF. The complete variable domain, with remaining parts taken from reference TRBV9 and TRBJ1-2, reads DSGVTQTPKHLITATGQRVTLRCSPRSGDLSVYWYQQSLDQGLQFLIQYYNGEERAKGNILERFSAQQFPDLHSELNLSSLELGDSALYFCASSPPTGTGYGYTFGSGTRLTVV.